The 22 T cell receptor beta chains reported below all come from one sample, sequenced in a study of T cell responses to AZD1222 COVID-19 vaccine. Produced via immunoSEQ multiplex PCR; TCRdb's table is partial and in-frame only. The table shows more than 110,000 clones, with roughly nine tenths occurring only once. The specimen was peripheral blood, collected on day 0 of AZD1222 vaccination. The receptor set was obtained from an adult in good health.

The DNA for the CDR3 is TGCGCCAGCGGTCTGGTCGGGGGGGAAGAGACCCAGTACTTC. Amino acid sequence: CASGLVGGEETQYF. This chain uses TRBV5-1 with TRBJ2-5; the match to TRBD2 covers 8 bases. Germline V CDR1 and CDR2: SGHRS, YFSETQ. The CDR3 has 14 residues. J gave up 3 bases and V 7 bases, and 8 bases lay outside the gene matches.

The chain employs TRBV18 and TRBJ2-1, with 8 bases lining up with TRBD2. The trim removed 2 bases at V and 6 bases at J, leaving 3 bases unmatched. This CDR3 has 14 residues. CDR1 is KGHSH, CDR2 LQKENI, per germline. The CDR3 DNA reads TGTGCCAGCTCACCAACTACTAGCGGCAATGAGCAGTTCTTC. This sequence encodes CASSPTTSGNEQFF.

The chain links TRBV11-3 to TRBJ2-7, with 7 nucleotides matching TRBD2. Germline V gives CDR1 SGHNT, CDR2 YENEEA. CDR3 length: 18 residues. After removal of 3 bases from V and 1 base from J, the junction contained 15 bases not matched to a gene. CDR3 coding DNA: TGTGCCAGCAGCTTCCCAGGGCTGGGGGGAGGGCCTTCCTACGAGCAGTACTTC. Translation gives CASSFPGLGGGPSYEQYF.

The chain is built from TRBV7-2 and TRBJ2-5; TRBD2 matches 7 bases. V shed 2 bases, J shed 2 bases, and the junction held 11 bases outside the gene matches. The CDR3 runs 17 residues. Per germline, CDR1 SGHTA and CDR2 FQGNSA. CDR3 nucleotides: TGTGCCAGCAGCTTAAGTTTGACGGGAGGAAGTCAAGAGACCCAGTACTTC. This codes for CASSLSLTGGSQETQYF.

This clone was seen only a few times. The chain uses TRBV7-8 and TRBJ2-7; no definite D call. V gave up 2 bases and J gave up 0 bases, with 5 bases separating them. There are 13 residues in the CDR3. Germline loops: CDR1 SGHVS, CDR2 FQNEAQ. CDR3 nucleotides: TGTGCCAGCAGCTTACGCATCTCCTACGAGCAGTACTTC. Translating gives CASSLRISYEQYF.

This clone was counted a single time. The chain employs TRBV27 and TRBJ1-2; D gene uncertain. Germline CDR1 reads MNHEY; CDR2 reads SMNVEV (reference sequence). The V end lost 7 bases, the J end lost 8 bases, and 26 bases lay between the germline ends. This CDR3 region has 16 residues. The CDR3 is CASTQSSTPAVAGYTF. The CDR3 coding sequence is TGTGCCAGCACCCAGTCCTCCACCCCAGCAGTAGCGGGCTACACCTTC.

V usage is TRBV5-6 and J usage is TRBJ2-5; 9 nucleotides line up with TRBD1. This CDR3 is built from 15 residues. Trimming cost V 0 bases and J 5 bases; bases outside gene matches: 5. Germline V gives CDR1 SGHDT, CDR2 YYEEEE. The CDR3 sequence: CASSLEGQGWETQYF. The DNA for the CDR3 is TGTGCCAGCAGCTTGGAAGGACAGGGGTGGGAGACCCAGTACTTC.

The chain couples TRBV25-1 to TRBJ1-1, with 7 bases fitting TRBD1. J gave up 1 base and V 4 bases, and 6 bases lay outside the gene matches. This CDR3 spans 15 amino acids. Germline CDR1 reads MGHDK; CDR2 reads SYGVNS. CDR3 region: CASSVRQGKNTEAFF. The DNA for the CDR3 is TGTGCCAGCAGTGTAAGACAGGGCAAGAACACTGAAGCTTTCTTT.

The chain joins TRBV28 to TRBJ2-2; D gene ambiguous. The CDR3 has 13 amino acids. Trimming took 2 bases from V and 4 from J, leaving 5 bases between them. Germline CDR1 is MDHEN and CDR2 is SYDVKM. DNA for the CDR3: TGTGCCAGCAGTTTAACTCTCACCGGGGAGCTGTTTTTT. Its protein product is CASSLTLTGELFF.

This chain links TRBV7-6 with TRBJ2-7; possibly TRBD2 for D (5 bases). The CDR3 runs 15 residues. CDR1 and CDR2 (germline): SGHVS, FNYEAQ. V lost 4 bases, J lost 3 bases, and 16 bases lay in between. The CDR3 DNA is TGTGCCAGCAGCTGTTCAGAGCGGATACTCTACGAGCAGTACTTC. Its protein is CASSCSERILYEQYF.

The chain employs TRBV7-2 and TRBJ2-7; the D gene is possibly TRBD2 (6 bases). The CDR3 length is 13 residues. With 0 bases removed from V and 6 bases from J, the gap between germline ends came to 9 bases. Germline CDR1 and CDR2: SGHTA and FQGNSA. As DNA, the CDR3 is TGTGCCAGCAGCTTAGCCCGGGGAGGCGAGCAGTACTTC. Amino acids: CASSLARGGEQYF.

The V gene is TRBV29-1, the J gene TRBJ2-1; D is unclear. Germline V lookup: CDR1 SQVTM, CDR2 ANQGSEA. The CDR3 runs to 14 residues. The ends were cut back, 3 bases at V and 4 bases at J, with 13 bases in the middle. The CDR3 here is CSVERLGSYNEQFF. DNA for the CDR3: TGCAGCGTTGAGAGGCTAGGTTCGTACAATGAGCAGTTCTTC.

The V and J genes are TRBV6-2 or TRBV6-3 and TRBJ2-7; D is undetermined. The CDR3 is 14 residues long. V was trimmed by 2 bases and J by 3 bases, leaving 11 bases between them. Germline CDR1 reads MNHEY; CDR2 reads SVGEGT. For the CDR3, the DNA is TGTGCCAGCAGTTACGATCGAGCGAACTACGAGCAGTACTTC. This sequence encodes CASSYDRANYEQYF.

The rearrangement uses TRBV12-5 and TRBJ2-1; 7 positions match TRBD1. Germline CDR1 reads LGHNT; CDR2 reads FRNRAP. V dropped 5 bases and J dropped 0; count of bases not matched to a gene: 16. This CDR3 is 19 amino acids long. CDR3 region: CASGEPRDSRSDSYNEQFF. DNA of the CDR3: TGTGCTAGTGGTGAACCTCGGGACAGCCGTTCGGACTCCTACAATGAGCAGTTCTTC.

This rearrangement joins TRBV19 to TRBJ2-4; D gene unclear. In germline, CDR1 is LNHDA, CDR2 SQIVND (reference sequence). The length of the CDR3 is 10 residues. The V end was cut by 10 bases, the J end by 6 bases, with 7 bases between. The CDR3 DNA sequence: TGTGCCACGTCGGGAAACATTCAGTACTTC. Translation: CATSGNIQYF.

This sequence joins TRBV2 and TRBJ1-5; the match to TRBD1 covers 7 bases. The trim removed 2 bases at V and 4 bases at J, leaving 5 bases unmatched. CDR3 size: 15 residues. Germline V lookup: CDR1 SNHLY, CDR2 FYNNEI. The CDR3 DNA reads TGTGCCAGCAGTGAACTGGACAGGCGAAATCAGCCCCAGCATTTT. This gives the protein CASSELDRRNQPQHF.

The chain links TRBV30 to TRBJ1-6, with no clear D. This CDR3 has 13 amino acids. V was trimmed by 6 bases and J by 9 bases, leaving 15 bases between them. Germline V CDR1 and CDR2: GTSNPN, SVGIG (reference sequence). The CDR3 region has the DNA TGTGCCTGCCCCGGGCGGACTACTTCACCCCTCCACTTT. Translation gives CACPGRTTSPLHF.

This chain uses TRBV2 with TRBJ2-7, with D unclear. With 8 bases removed from V and 5 bases from J, the gap between germline ends came to 13 bases. This CDR3 is built from 12 residues. CDR1 SNHLY and CDR2 FYNNEI come from the germline V gene. The CDR3 bases are TGTGCCAGCCCTCGGTCGACCCACGAGCAGTACTTC. Encoded protein: CASPRSTHEQYF.

The chain links TRBV27 to TRBJ1-1, with TRBD1 matching over 7 bases. V shed 8 bases, J shed 1 base, and the junction held 4 bases outside the gene matches. This CDR3 spans 13 amino acids. Germline-derived CDR1 and CDR2 are MNHEY and SMNVEV (reference sequence). The CDR3 reads CASRRQGNTEAFF. CDR3 nucleotide sequence: TGTGCCAGCCGCCGACAGGGGAACACTGAAGCTTTCTTT.

The V call is TRBV6-5, the J call TRBJ2-5; 7 bases match TRBD2. V shed 9 bases, J shed 5 bases, and the junction held 6 bases outside the gene matches. The CDR3 contains 12 residues. Germline V gene data show CDR1 as MNHEY and CDR2 as SVGAGI. CDR3 in DNA: TGTGCCAGTGCTTGGGGGGGGGAGACCCAGTACTTC. It is translated as CASAWGGETQYF.

The chain uses TRBV30 and TRBJ2-3, with TRBD2 as a possible D gene (6 bases). CDR1 GTSNPN and CDR2 SVGIG come from the germline V gene (reference sequence). Deletions cut 3 bases from V and 2 bases from J, with 12 bases between. The CDR3 runs to 14 residues. The CDR3 DNA reads as TGTGCCTGGAGAGGCCTAGCGCCCACAGATACGCAGTATTTT. Its translation: CAWRGLAPTDTQYF. Looking up the rest from reference TRBV30 and TRBJ2-3 gives the full variable domain: SQTIHQWPATLVQPVGSPLSLECTVEGTSNPNLYWYRQAAGRGLQLLFYSVGIGQISSEVPQNLSASRPQDRQFILSSKKLLLSDSGFYLCAWRGLAPTDTQYFGPGTRLTVL.

The chain uses TRBV19 and TRBJ1-1; a possible D gene is TRBD1 (5 bases). V lost 5 bases and J lost 5, with 15 bases in between. Per germline, CDR1 LNHDA and CDR2 SQIVND (reference sequence). The CDR3 is 14 residues long. As DNA, the CDR3 is TGTGCCAGTAGTGGTCAGGGATTTGGGACTGAAGCTTTCTTT. Protein product: CASSGQGFGTEAFF.